What follows are 27 T cell receptor beta chains derived from one specimen sequenced in a study of T cells in Graves' hyperthyroidism and ophthalmopathy. Regions amplified from RNA transcripts were the TCR beta CDR3 regions. The study used the HTBI primer set for a first-round RT-PCR of the TCR CDR3. TCRdb re-derived calls from the multiplex PCR reads in MiXCR, one entry per CDR3 protein. The sample consists of approximately 740,000 distinct CDR3 sequences, around 15% of them appearing once. Sequencing was done on a sample of blood. The receptors were sampled from a woman between 18 and 29 years old with Graves' hyperthyroidism.

This clonotype was observed at least ten times. The CDR3 DNA is TGTGCCAGCCGGACGGCACCTCGATCCAGATATACGCAGTATTTT. Amino acids: CASRTAPRSRYTQYF. The chain links TRBV2 to TRBJ2-3; unclear D gene. Trimming took 8 bases from V and 7 from J, leaving 22 bases between them. The CDR3 length is 15 residues. Per the germline V gene, CDR1 is SNHLY and CDR2 is FYNNEI.

The chain has TRBV12-3 or TRBV12-4 and TRBJ1-4; tentative D call: TRBD1 (6 bases). V shed 7 bases and J shed 5 bases, with 11 bases lying between them. The CDR3 runs 13 residues. DNA for the CDR3: TGTGCCAGCAAGGACAGAATAAATGAAAAACTGTTTTTT. It yields the protein CASKDRINEKLFF.

This clonotype was detected a few times. The chain couples TRBV30 to TRBJ1-6, with a weak D call TRBD1 (6 bases). Trimming removed 2 bases at V and 9 bases at J, with 11 bases between. Germline-derived CDR1 and CDR2 are GTSNPN and SVGIG (reference sequence). The CDR3 extends over 13 amino acids. The CDR3 loop is CAWSQQGISPLHF. The CDR3 coding sequence is TGTGCCTGGAGTCAACAGGGCATTTCACCCCTCCACTTT. The full variable domain, with the rest looked up from reference TRBV30 and TRBJ1-6, is SQTIHQWPATLVQPVGSPLSLECTVEGTSNPNLYWYRQAAGRGLQLLFYSVGIGQISSEVPQNLSASRPQDRQFILSSKKLLLSDSGFYLCAWSQQGISPLHFGNGTRLTVT.

In this sample, this clonotype turned up a few times. The CDR3 here is CSARARLHQPQHF. In DNA, the CDR3 is TGCAGTGCTAGGGCCAGGTTACATCAGCCCCAGCATTTT. V gene TRBV20-1 combines with J gene TRBJ1-5; D is unclear. The CDR3 loop spans 13 amino acids. Trimming removed 3 bases at V and 5 bases at J, with 11 bases between. The germline V gene encodes CDR1 DFQATT and CDR2 SNEGSKA (reference sequence).

The genes are TRBV2 and TRBJ1-2, with 10 nucleotides matching TRBD1. This CDR3 has 14 amino acids. With V trimmed by 5 bases and J by 8 bases, 8 bases remained unmatched. Germline values: CDR1 SNHLY, CDR2 FYNNEI. CDR3 residues: CASSRDRGSFGYTF. In DNA, the CDR3 is TGTGCCAGCAGTCGGGACAGGGGCTCGTTCGGCTACACCTTC.

This clonotype was picked up a small number of times. The chain combines TRBV4-1 with TRBJ2-1; D is uncertain. V lost 3 bases to trimming and J lost 0 bases, with 9 bases between them. Germline V lookup: CDR1 MGHRA, CDR2 YSYEKL. CDR3 size: 15 residues. The CDR3 loop reads CASSQHADSYNEQFF. The CDR3 DNA sequence: TGCGCCAGCAGCCAGCACGCGGACTCCTACAATGAGCAGTTCTTC.

This clonotype was observed a handful of times. For the CDR3, the DNA is TGTGCCAGCAGCTTAGTGACTGCGGGAAAGGGATCCTCCTACAATGAGCAGTTCTTC. It specifies CASSLVTAGKGSSYNEQFF. The chain links TRBV7-9 to TRBJ2-1; possibly TRBD2 for D (6 bases). The CDR3 loop spans 19 amino acids. The V end was cut by 1 base, the J end by 0 bases, with 19 bases between. Germline V CDR1 and CDR2: SEHNR, FQNEAQ (reference sequence). Looking up the rest from reference TRBV7-9 and TRBJ2-1 gives the full variable domain: DTGVSQNPRHKITKRGQNVTFRCDPISEHNRLYWYRQTLGQGPEFLTYFQNEAQLEKSRLLSDRFSAERPKGSFSTLEIQRTEQGDSAMYLCASSLVTAGKGSSYNEQFFGPGTRLTVL.

This clonotype has a handful of counts. V usage is TRBV6-5 and J usage is TRBJ2-2, with 12 nucleotides matching TRBD2. The ends lost 2 bases at V and 6 bases at J; junction bases unmatched: 7. The CDR3 runs 17 residues. Germline-derived CDR1 and CDR2 are MNHEY and SVGAGI. The CDR3 DNA reads TGTGCCAGCAGTTACGGGCTAGCGGGAGGGCCCTCCGGGGAGCTGTTTTTT. This codes for CASSYGLAGGPSGELFF.

V gene TRBV7-8 combines with J gene TRBJ2-3; either TRBD1 or TRBD2 may fit D (5 bases each). The CDR3 contains 13 residues. Between the trimmed V and J ends, which lost 5 bases and 9 bases, there was a span of 15 bases. In germline, CDR1 is SGHVS, CDR2 FQNEAQ. The CDR3 loop is CASSHQGTTTQYF. CDR3 in DNA: TGTGCCAGCAGCCACCAAGGGACGACAACGCAGTATTTT. The full variable domain, rest sourced from reference TRBV7-8 and TRBJ2-3, is GAGVSQSPRYKVAKRGQDVALRCDPISGHVSLFWYQQALGQGPEFLTYFQNEAQLDKSGLPSDRFFAERPEGSVSTLKIQRTQQEDSAVYLCASSHQGTTTQYFGPGTRLTVL.

This clonotype occurred once. This chain connects TRBV20-1 to TRBJ2-1, with TRBD2 matching 10 bases. V was pared by 6 bases and J by 5 bases, with 7 bases of the junction left unmatched. The CDR3 is 14 amino acids. Germline V gene lookup returns CDR1 DFQATT and CDR2 SNEGSKA (reference sequence). The CDR3 region is CSALASGSDNEQFF. In DNA, the CDR3 is TGCAGTGCCCTGGCTAGCGGGAGTGACAATGAGCAGTTCTTC.

With regard to this clonotype: This may arise from a read error, as a much more abundant clone is one base away. Since no conserved phenylalanine or tryptophan closes the CDR3, a read error is the likely cause. This chain links TRBV29-1 with TRBJ1-2; perhaps TRBD1 as D (5 bases). Germline assignment: CDR1 SQVTM and CDR2 ANQGSEA. Trimming stripped 3 bases from V and 4 bases from J, with 15 bases between. The CDR3 is 14 amino acids. CDR3 in amino acids: CSVDNFGGSYGYTL. The CDR3 DNA reads as TGCAGCGTTGACAACTTCGGGGGGTCCTATGGCTACACCCTC.

The CDR3 DNA is TGTGCCAGCAGCCAAGTTGTCGGTTACGAGCAGTACTTC. The encoded protein is CASSQVVGYEQYF. The chain is built from TRBV14 and TRBJ2-7; D remains ambiguous. V gave up 1 base and J gave up 4 bases, with 8 bases separating them. Germline CDR1 SGHDN, CDR2 FVKESK. The CDR3 spans 13 residues.

This chain uses TRBV4-2 with TRBJ2-1; 7 nucleotides agree with TRBD2. V was clipped by 4 bases and J by 3 bases; unmatched bases: 9. The V gene's germline CDR1 is LGHNA and CDR2 YNFKEQ. The CDR3 has 16 residues. The CDR3 is CASSPLLGTNYNEQFF. The DNA of the CDR3 is TGTGCCAGCAGCCCGCTTCTAGGGACTAACTACAATGAGCAGTTCTTC.

This clonotype was detected once. This sequence joins TRBV7-9 and TRBJ2-3; TRBD2 is a possible D gene (5 bases). Deletions cut 6 bases from V and 4 bases from J, with 14 bases between. Germline assignment: CDR1 SEHNR and CDR2 FQNEAQ (reference sequence). The CDR3 contains 14 residues. This chain's CDR3 is CASRVYGGSDTQYF. CDR3 nucleotides: TGTGCCAGCAGGGTTTACGGAGGTTCAGATACGCAGTATTTT.

This clonotype has at least ten counts. V and J are TRBV9 and TRBJ2-3, with TRBD2 identical over 10 bases. V trimming: 0 bases; J trimming: 7 bases; junction bases outside the gene matches: 5. CDR1 and CDR2 (germline): SGDLS, YYNGEE. CDR3 size: 15 residues. CDR3 loop: CASSVGLAGDHTQYF. CDR3 in DNA: TGTGCCAGCAGCGTAGGGCTAGCGGGAGACCATACGCAGTATTTT.

J is TRBJ2-4 and V is TRBV28; 7 bases align to TRBD2. The germline gives CDR1 MDHEN, CDR2 SYDVKM. V was clipped by 5 bases and J by 0 bases; unmatched bases: 7. The CDR3 is made up of 16 amino acids. DNA of the CDR3: TGTGCCAGCAGTCCTCGGGGAGGGTCAGCCAAAAACATTCAGTACTTC. This codes for CASSPRGGSAKNIQYF.

The gene calls are TRBV6-5 and TRBJ1-2, with D hard to call. V was cut by 0 bases and J by 5 bases, with 7 bases left in between. The germline CDR1 and CDR2 sequences are MNHEY and SVGAGI. This CDR3 spans 13 amino acids. The CDR3 coding sequence is TGTGCCAGCAGTTACTCGAGCCAGTATGGCTACACCTTC. Protein product: CASSYSSQYGYTF.

CDR3: CASSVSGSKGEQFF. DNA of the CDR3: TGTGCCAGCAGCGTTAGCGGGAGTAAGGGTGAGCAGTTCTTC. This chain joins TRBV7-3 and TRBJ2-1, with 9 bases fitting TRBD2. The CDR3 spans 14 residues. After removal of 5 bases from V and 9 bases from J, the junction contained 8 bases not matched to a gene. From germline, CDR1 is SGHTA and CDR2 FQGTGA.

The sample holds a few counts of this clonotype. V and J are TRBV20-1 and TRBJ2-1, with 7 bases aligning to TRBD2. The CDR3 contains 14 residues. CDR1 and CDR2 (germline): DFQATT, SNEGSKA (reference sequence). CDR3 protein: CSAARPGLMNEQFF. DNA of the CDR3: TGCAGCGCGGCCCGGCCGGGACTAATGAATGAGCAGTTCTTC.

The V and J genes are TRBV7-9 and TRBJ2-7; TRBD1 might be the D (5 bases). V dropped 6 bases and J dropped 0 bases, with 15 bases sitting between them. Germline V gene lookup returns CDR1 SEHNR and CDR2 FQNEAQ (reference sequence). The CDR3 spans 15 residues. This chain's CDR3 is CASSALQELSYEQYF. The CDR3 DNA sequence: TGTGCCAGCAGTGCCCTACAGGAACTCTCCTACGAGCAGTACTTC.

This clonotype showed up many times. This chain links TRBV2 with TRBJ2-5; D is perhaps TRBD1 (6 bases). Germline V gene sequence: CDR1 SNHLY, CDR2 FYNNEI. This CDR3 comprises 14 residues. The germline V and J ends were trimmed by 6 bases and 5 bases, with 16 bases remaining between them. The CDR3 DNA reads TGTGCCAGCAGCCTTACGACAGGCGGGGAGACCCAGTACTTC. Its protein product is CASSLTTGGETQYF.

This chain connects TRBV4-1 to TRBJ2-7; tentative D call: TRBD1 (5 bases). The ends were cut back, 6 bases at V and 1 base at J, with 16 bases in the middle. The CDR3 totals 15 residues. Germline lookup yields CDR1 MGHRA and CDR2 YSYEKL. CDR3 in amino acids: CASSRGALNSYEQYF. As DNA, the CDR3 is TGCGCCAGCAGTCGTGGGGCACTAAATTCCTACGAGCAGTACTTC.

There are a few counts of this clonotype. CDR3 sequence (DNA): TGTGCCACCAGTGATTTTCCCGTAGCGGGAGGGGAACAAGAGACCCAGTACTTC. Translation: CATSDFPVAGGEQETQYF. The chain carries TRBV24-1 and TRBJ2-5; 11 nucleotides align to TRBD2. The V gene's germline CDR1 is KGHDR and CDR2 SFDVKD. Trimming took 1 base from V and 2 from J; bases not matched to a gene: 8. The CDR3 consists of 18 residues.

This clonotype was observed many times. The CDR3 DNA sequence: TGTGCCAGCAGCCCGGGATACTCCTACGAGCAGTACTTC. Translating gives CASSPGYSYEQYF. J is TRBJ2-7 and V is TRBV7-2, with D maybe TRBD2 (5 bases). Trimming took 5 bases from V and 0 from J, leaving 8 bases between them. CDR3 size: 13 residues. CDR1 is SGHTA and CDR2 is FQGNSA in the germline V gene. Full variable domain (missing parts from reference TRBV7-2 and TRBJ2-7): GAGVSQSPSNKVTEKGKDVELRCDPISGHTALYWYRQSLGQGLEFLIYFQGNSAPDKSGLPSDRFSAERTGGSVSTLTIQRTQQEDSAVYLCASSPGYSYEQYFGPGTRLTVT.

A word on this clonotype: One end of the junction varies from germline; a read error may be responsible. The V call is TRBV7-9, the J call TRBJ1-4; 11 positions match TRBD1. This CDR3 region has 16 residues. Germline lookup yields CDR1 SEHNR and CDR2 FQNEAQ (reference sequence). CDR3 region: CASSLRTGGAHEKLLF. The CDR3 coding sequence is TGTGCCAGCAGCCTAAGGACAGGGGGCGCTCATGAAAAACTGCTTTTT.

This clonotype was recorded at least ten times. The V gene is TRBV5-8, the J gene TRBJ1-5; no clear D. V was clipped by 2 bases and J by 0 bases, with 9 bases between them. This CDR3 has 15 amino acids. Germline lookup yields CDR1 SGHTS and CDR2 YDEGEE. The CDR3 is CASSLAGNSNQPQHF. CDR3 nucleotides: TGTGCCAGCAGCTTAGCAGGCAATAGCAATCAGCCCCAGCATTTT.

This clonotype has more than one count but fewer than ten. The chain recombines TRBV12-3 or TRBV12-4 with TRBJ2-2; 13 bases are shared with TRBD2. V dropped 7 bases and J dropped 5; count of bases not matched to a gene: 13. The CDR3 has 18 residues. Here the CDR3 reads CASMFRTSGRRRTGELFF. The DNA for the CDR3 is TGTGCCAGCATGTTTCGGACTAGCGGGAGACGAAGGACCGGGGAGCTGTTTTTT.